This T cell receptor beta chain is drawn from a study of CD8 T cells in ankylosing spondylitis. Study-wide points: Disease-linked clones were found to be CD8+ and relatively rare in peripheral blood. Blood of patients with ankylosing spondylitis appeared to be characterized by a TCR beta motif of several highly homologous variants. Matched ankylosing spondylitis synovial fluid reportedly contained a significantly enriched population of disease-linked clones.

A note on this clonotype: Its matching antigen is unknown.

Each TCR beta library was made by quantitative 5'-RACE that incorporated molecular barcodes. TCRdb processed the 5' RACE reads anew with MiXCR; each CDR3 protein has one entry. The sample carries roughly 160,000 distinct CDR3 sequences, 9.8% recorded once. From germline, CDR1 is DFQATT and CDR2 SNEGSKA (reference sequence). V lost 2 bases and J lost 2, with 12 bases in between. The CDR3 length is 14 residues. The rearrangement joins TRBV20-1 to TRBJ2-5; D may be TRBD1 (5 bases). Sequencing was done on a sample of blood, either unsorted or a sorted T cell fraction (not recorded which). This sequence originates from a female donor with ankylosing spondylitis or in good health (not recorded which). Written as DNA, the CDR3 is TGCAGTGCTAGACTGAAGCAGGGTCAAGAGACCCAGTACTTC. Translated: CSARLKQGQETQYF.